This TCR beta chain was retrieved from a study of Ad26.COV2.S vaccination and SARS-CoV-2 variants. Overall study context: In the study, Ad26.COV2.S was injected intramuscularly once, or twice 56 days apart. Findings and limits, study-wide: Vaccinees displayed broader spike-specific TCR repertoires than placebo recipients.

Treatment reported: 15 to 20 received Ad26.COV2.S at low or high dose, single or two shots; 5 received placebo; per-sample allocation not given. The samples date from day 63 after the first vaccine or placebo injection. As its vector, the vaccine had Ad26, which expressed Wuhan-strain SARS-CoV-2 spike. The CDR3 sequence is 17 residues long. CDR1 SGDLS and CDR2 YYNGEE come from the germline V gene. J was trimmed by 1 base and V by 3 bases; bases with no gene match: 5. Regarding this clone: Its antigen is still unknown.

Repertoires were generated with immunoSEQ multiplex PCR, while TCRdb's copy carries only in-frame clones and drops some. In the table there are 300,000 to 450,000 clones, 70% to 90% of which are singletons. The sequences come from peripheral blood, collected in a trial of Ad26.COV2.S vaccine versus placebo. This receptor was obtained from a person between 18 and 60 years old who received the Ad26.COV2.S COVID-19 vaccine or a placebo. V is TRBV9 and J is TRBJ2-3; 13 positions agree with TRBD2. The CDR3 DNA reads as TGTGCCAGCAGCGCGAGACTAGCGGGGGGCCGCACAGATACGCAGTATTTT. Translated, it gives CASSARLAGGRTDTQYF.